This is a list of T cell receptor beta chains from one sample in a study of memory B cells and T cells in multiple sclerosis. Generated by immunoSEQ multiplex PCR, the TCRdb table keeps only in-frame clones and is missing some. The sample holds around 50,000 clones; approximately 80% are singletons and the top ten take about 1.1%. Their antigens are not known. The material sequenced was PBMCs from blood kept in culture. These receptors all come from a human donor with multiple sclerosis. CDR3s leave out the opening cysteine and the closing phenylalanine or tryptophan. Fields, in order: CDR3 protein, V gene, J gene, clone size. Only part of the rows carry a size: once, few, many, or a class if the clone is expanded.

cdr3_aa: ASSFIGESGPQH
v_call: TRBV5-6
j_call: TRBJ1-5
clone_size: few

cdr3_aa: ASSQTRDRGHKEKLF
v_call: TRBV4-1
j_call: TRBJ1-4
clone_size: -

cdr3_aa: ASSHTTSGEWNEQF
v_call: TRBV4-2
j_call: TRBJ2-1
clone_size: -

cdr3_aa: ASRQHRGAYGYT
v_call: TRBV6-1
j_call: TRBJ1-2
clone_size: -

cdr3_aa: ASRRLVDLRGTGELF
v_call: TRBV5-8
j_call: TRBJ2-2
clone_size: -

cdr3_aa: ASSLDTQY
v_call: TRBV7-9
j_call: TRBJ2-3
clone_size: -

cdr3_aa: ASRKPSGTEAF
v_call: TRBV11-2
j_call: TRBJ1-1
clone_size: -

cdr3_aa: ASSDSGGGGTDTQY
v_call: TRBV6-4
j_call: TRBJ2-3
clone_size: -

cdr3_aa: ASSHGGGFRNEQF
v_call: TRBV28
j_call: TRBJ2-1
clone_size: -

cdr3_aa: ASSLVAGWDEQY
v_call: TRBV7-2
j_call: TRBJ2-7
clone_size: -

cdr3_aa: ASSVALSRTDTQY
v_call: TRBV9
j_call: TRBJ2-3
clone_size: -